This T cell receptor beta chain was profiled in a study of control samples from healthy donors and cancer patients. Profiling relied on immunoSEQ multiplex PCR, and the TCRdb table lists in-frame clones only, not all of them. The sample shows about 130,000 clones, roughly 90% of them seen only once. CDR1 is SGDLS and CDR2 is YYNGEE in the germline V gene. The CDR3 has 16 amino acids. Trimming stripped 0 bases from V and 1 base from J, with 12 bases between. This sequence joins TRBV9 and TRBJ2-3; TRBD1 is a possible D gene (6 bases). The receptor was isolated from a man aged 50 to 59 in good health. Specimen: blood. CDR3 residues: CASSVDPGHRTDTQYF. The CDR3 DNA sequence: TGTGCCAGCAGCGTAGACCCGGGACACCGCACAGATACGCAGTATTTT.